This entry lists 5 T cell receptor beta chains sequenced from one sample in a study of cytomegalovirus exposure and HLA in healthy donors. This PCR relied on a set of 60 Vbeta primers and 13 Jbeta primers. Some clones are missing from TCRdb's copy, which holds only in-frame ones; the method was immunoSEQ multiplex PCR. The table lists about 90,000 clones, 70% to 85% of them singletons, with about 2.1% in the top ten. What was sequenced was PBMCs. All receptors derive from a man younger than 35 in good health and CMV-seronegative.

This chain links TRBV30 with TRBJ2-3; 16 bases fit TRBD2. The V segment lost 2 bases and the J segment 0 bases; nucleotides outside the gene matches: 14. There are 21 residues in the CDR3. In germline, CDR1 is GTSNPN, CDR2 SVGIG (reference sequence). CDR3 region: CAWSPPPGLAGGGFSTDTQYF. CDR3 in DNA: TGTGCCTGGAGTCCCCCCCCGGGACTAGCGGGAGGGGGGTTTAGCACAGATACGCAGTATTTT.

The gene calls are TRBV4-1 and TRBJ2-3; D might be TRBD2 (6 bases). Germline CDR1 is MGHRA and CDR2 is YSYEKL. Trimming cost V 4 bases and J 1 base, with 12 bases left between them. The CDR3 runs 15 residues. CDR3 nucleotides: TGCGCCAGCAGCCGCTCCTCGGGGGGCACAGATACGCAGTATTTT. Its translation: CASSRSSGGTDTQYF.

V and J are TRBV30 and TRBJ2-7; 11 positions match TRBD1. The CDR3 consists of 14 residues. Germline V CDR1 and CDR2: GTSNPN, SVGIG (reference sequence). The J segment lost 6 bases and the V segment lost 0 bases, leaving 4 bases of the junction unmatched. CDR3 loop: CAWSVVGTGGEQYF. The CDR3 bases are TGTGCCTGGAGTGTAGTAGGGACAGGGGGCGAGCAGTACTTC.

Only one count was recorded for this clone. The CDR3 here is CAWNARGHTQYF. CDR3 sequence (DNA): TGTGCCTGGAATGCCAGGGGGCATACGCAGTATTTT. The chain uses TRBV30 and TRBJ2-3, with 8 bases aligning to TRBD1. Germline V lookup: CDR1 GTSNPN, CDR2 SVGIG (reference sequence). There are 12 residues in the CDR3. With 4 bases clipped from V and 7 bases from J, the junction kept 4 bases outside the gene matches.

The genes are TRBV30 and TRBJ1-5; 8 bases are a match to TRBD1. Germline CDR1 is GTSNPN and CDR2 is SVGIG (reference sequence). V gave up 2 bases and J gave up 6 bases; unmatched junction bases: 6. The CDR3 covers 14 residues. Written as DNA, the CDR3 is TGTGCCTGGAGTCTAACAGGGGGTAGTCAGCCCCAGCATTTT. Its translation is CAWSLTGGSQPQHF.